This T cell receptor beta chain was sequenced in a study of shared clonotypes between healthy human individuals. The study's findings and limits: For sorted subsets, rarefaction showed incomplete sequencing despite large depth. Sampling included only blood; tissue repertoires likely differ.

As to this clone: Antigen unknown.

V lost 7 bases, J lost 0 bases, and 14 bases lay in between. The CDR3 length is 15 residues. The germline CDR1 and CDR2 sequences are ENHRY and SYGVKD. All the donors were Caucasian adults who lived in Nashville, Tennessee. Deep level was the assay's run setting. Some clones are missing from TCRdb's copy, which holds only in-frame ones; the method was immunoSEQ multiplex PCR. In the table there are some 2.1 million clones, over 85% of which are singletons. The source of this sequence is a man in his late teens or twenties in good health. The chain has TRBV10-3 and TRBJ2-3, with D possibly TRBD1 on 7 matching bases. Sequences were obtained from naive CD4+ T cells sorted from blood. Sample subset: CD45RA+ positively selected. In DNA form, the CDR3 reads TGTGCCATCAAGGGGGCTAGCGCTAGCACAGATACGCAGTATTTT. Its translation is CAIKGASASTDTQYF.